Given below is one TCR beta chain in context. The antigen remains unidentified. The data derive from a study of OX40 agonist ivuxolimab in advanced cancers. Background on the study: Patients in dose escalation had liver, melanoma, kidney or head and neck cancers. Participants averaged about 60 years of age (range roughly 23 to 80) and were 75% to 90% male. Study-level results: Antigen specificity remained undetermined for the expanded peripheral T cells.

Baseline was the first blood sampling point, followed by cycle 4 day 1 and cycle 7 day 1. The protocol was immunoSEQ multiplex PCR, while the TCRdb copy is restricted to in-frame clones and leaves out a portion. This table holds tens of thousands of clones, approximately 89% found once. In germline, CDR1 is LNHDA, CDR2 SQIVND (reference sequence). Trimming stripped 3 bases from V and 2 bases from J, with 10 bases between. The CDR3 loop spans 15 amino acids. The TCR sequence derives from an adult with an advanced solid tumor such as melanoma, head and neck, liver or kidney cancer. The chain joins TRBV19 to TRBJ2-2, with D perhaps TRBD2 (5 bases). The input for sequencing was CD4+ or CD8+ T cells sorted from blood, taken in a trial of the OX40 agonist ivuxolimab. The CDR3 sequence is CASSMMAGNTGELFF. The DNA of the CDR3 is TGTGCCAGTAGTATGATGGCGGGCAACACCGGGGAGCTGTTTTTT.